This TCR beta chain was observed in a study of cytomegalovirus exposure and HLA in healthy donors. The wider study: As an earlier analysis found, 150 million to 200 million T cells yielded approximately 100 million unique TCR beta sequences. Study-wide results and caveats: Cytomegalovirus association was listed for 150 or so TCR beta chains. Later on, a genetic analysis was performed. It linked a missense variant in DCLRE1C with V- and J-gene trimming of TCR beta. Productive status was seen about 87% or about 30% of the time for most TCR beta V segments in an earlier analysis.

CDR1 is ENHRY and CDR2 is SYGVKD in the germline V gene. The V end was cut by 4 bases, the J end by 0 bases, with 7 bases between. This CDR3 region has 15 residues. The PCR used 60 Vbeta and 13 Jbeta primers. Profiled with immunoSEQ multiplex PCR; TCRdb holds only in-frame clones, not every one. Here the sample table reports about 55,000 clones. A note on this clone: Its antigen is unknown.

The sequenced material came from PBMCs. The genes are TRBV10-3 and TRBJ1-6, with D tentatively TRBD1 (5 bases). The receptor was isolated from a woman aged 60-70 years in good health and CMV-seropositive. CDR3 coding DNA: TGTGCCATCAGTGTGGGGGGCTCCTATAATTCACCCCTCCACTTT. It is translated as CAISVGGSYNSPLHF.